This entry describes one T cell receptor beta chain. Its antigen is as yet unknown. The protocol was immunoSEQ multiplex PCR, while the TCRdb copy is restricted to in-frame clones and leaves out a portion. The profile covers about 64,000 clones, with roughly 85% appearing a single time and 5% taken by the ten largest. The V end lost 6 bases, the J end lost 9 bases, and 15 bases lay between the germline ends. This CDR3 contains 14 residues. CDR1 and CDR2 from the germline V gene are MNHEY and SVGAGI. The source of the sample is a study of OX40 agonist ivuxolimab in advanced cancers. Broader study findings: Among the lowest levels of clonal expansion were found in partial responders at 0.1-3.0 mg/kg.

The chain joins TRBV6-5 to TRBJ1-6; D might be TRBD1 (6 bases). The clonotype was recovered from an adult with an advanced solid tumor such as melanoma, head and neck, liver or kidney cancer. This material consisted of CD4+ or CD8+ T cells sorted from blood, taken in a trial of the OX40 agonist ivuxolimab. The CDR3 DNA reads TGTGCCAGCAGAGGGACAAGTTTAGGTTCACCCCTCCACTTT. Amino acids: CASRGTSLGSPLHF.